These 25 T cell receptor beta chains came from one sample sequenced in a study of early T cells in non-severe SARS-CoV-2 infection. One entry per CDR3 protein, called by TCRdb with MiXCR from the 5' RACE reads. The sample shows 64,000 or so distinct CDR3 sequences, around 14% of them seen only once. Material: whole blood. Every receptor here comes from an adult who was a healthcare worker with PCR-confirmed SARS-CoV-2 infection or an uninfected control (not recorded which).

This clonotype appeared many times. This chain links TRBV28 with TRBJ2-7; the D gene is possibly TRBD1 (6 bases). V gave up 6 bases and J gave up 6 bases, with 15 bases separating them. The germline gives CDR1 MDHEN, CDR2 SYDVKM. The CDR3 sequence is 13 residues long. In nucleotides, the CDR3 is TGTGCCAGCAGAACGACAGGTTATTCCGAGCAGTACTTC. Encoded protein: CASRTTGYSEQYF.

This clonotype appeared a single time. The V call is TRBV20-1, the J call TRBJ2-5; 7 bases are shared with TRBD2. With V trimmed by 3 bases and J by 5 bases, 9 bases remained unmatched. CDR3 length: 14 amino acids. Looked up from germline, CDR1 is DFQATT and CDR2 is SNEGSKA (reference sequence). The CDR3 DNA sequence: TGCAGTGCTAGCCCGACTAGCAGAAGGGAGACCCAGTACTTC. This gives the protein CSASPTSRRETQYF.

V and J are TRBV3-1 and TRBJ1-2; tentative D call: TRBD1 (5 bases). V lost 1 base to trimming and J lost 7 bases, with 13 bases between them. Germline V gene sequence: CDR1 LGHDT, CDR2 YNNKEL (reference sequence). This CDR3 spans 14 amino acids. In DNA, the CDR3 is TGTGCCAGCAGCCAAGGGACAATTTCGTCTGGCTACACCTTC. Its protein product is CASSQGTISSGYTF.

This clonotype was detected only a few times. The J gene is TRBJ2-7, the V gene TRBV13; D remains ambiguous. Trimming left V 0 bases short and J 3 bases short, with 15 bases between. The CDR3 runs 16 residues. CDR1 and CDR2 (germline): PRHDT, FYEKMQ (reference sequence). The CDR3 DNA reads TGTGCCAGCAGCTTAGGTGGCGCAGTGATGGTCTACGAGCAGTACTTC. Translated: CASSLGGAVMVYEQYF.

This clonotype was seen repeatedly, ten times or more. The chain combines TRBV20-1 with TRBJ1-1; no clear D gene. V shed 6 bases and J shed 4 bases, with 15 bases lying between them. Germline CDR1 is DFQATT and CDR2 is SNEGSKA (reference sequence). The CDR3 extends over 13 amino acids. CDR3 amino acids: CSAPAPRSTEAFF. In nucleotides, the CDR3 is TGCAGTGCCCCCGCACCCCGTAGCACTGAAGCTTTCTTT.

This clonotype appeared a few times. This chain joins TRBV5-1 and TRBJ2-2; TRBD1 is a possible D gene (5 bases). Trimming took off 4 bases at V and 1 base at J, with 8 bases between the two ends. Germline V gene sequence: CDR1 SGHRS, CDR2 YFSETQ. CDR3 length: 14 residues. For the CDR3, the DNA is TGCGCCAGCAGCGGTACAGGGAACACCGGGGAGCTGTTTTTT. Translated, it gives CASSGTGNTGELFF. Drawing the rest from reference TRBV5-1 and TRBJ2-2, the complete variable domain is KAGVTQTPRYLIKTRGQQVTLSCSPISGHRSVSWYQQTPGQGLQFLFEYFSETQRNKGNFPGRFSGRQFSNSRSEMNVSTLELGDSALYLCASSGTGNTGELFFGEGSRLTVL.

This clonotype was seen many times. This rearrangement joins TRBV7-2 to TRBJ2-7; D is perhaps TRBD1 or TRBD2 (5 bases each). The V gene's germline CDR1 is SGHTA and CDR2 FQGNSA. The CDR3 is 16 residues long. The V and J ends lost 5 bases and 1 base respectively, with 18 bases between them. CDR3 DNA sequence: TGTGCCAGCAGCGCGCCGGGACCCCCGCGTTCCTACGAGCAGTACTTC. Translating gives CASSAPGPPRSYEQYF.

The chain combines TRBV20-1 with TRBJ2-3; 12 nucleotides match TRBD2. V trimming: 3 bases; J trimming: 13 bases; junction bases outside the gene matches: 11. This CDR3 region has 14 residues. The germline CDR1 and CDR2 sequences are DFQATT and SNEGSKA (reference sequence). This CDR3 is CSASALLAGGGEYF. As DNA, the CDR3 is TGCAGTGCTAGTGCCCTACTAGCGGGGGGCGGGGAGTATTTT.

The chain recombines TRBV14 with TRBJ2-3, with D possibly matching TRBD1 (5 bases). The germline V and J ends were trimmed by 4 bases and 1 base, with 21 bases remaining between them. The V gene's germline CDR1 is SGHDN and CDR2 FVKESK. The CDR3 length is 18 residues. The DNA for the CDR3 is TGTGCCAGCAGCCTCTACGGCGTGGGGCAGTCTCGCACAGATACGCAGTATTTT. It specifies CASSLYGVGQSRTDTQYF.

This clonotype has a count of ten or more. This rearrangement joins TRBV7-2 to TRBJ2-1; tentative D call: TRBD2 (5 bases). Trimming cost V 1 base and J 10 bases, with 11 bases left between them. This CDR3 region has 13 residues. The germline V gene has CDR1 SGHTA and CDR2 FQGNSA. The CDR3: CASSLVRGEEQFF. CDR3 nucleotide sequence: TGTGCCAGCAGCTTAGTCCGGGGAGAAGAGCAGTTCTTC.

This chain joins TRBV2 and TRBJ2-1; 7 positions match TRBD1. The CDR3 runs to 15 residues. CDR1 and CDR2 from the germline V gene are SNHLY and FYNNEI. With 2 bases clipped from V and 4 bases from J, the junction kept 5 bases outside the gene matches. The CDR3 loop reads CASSEQQGEYNEQFF. The CDR3 DNA is TGTGCCAGCAGTGAACAGCAGGGGGAGTACAATGAGCAGTTCTTC.

This clonotype was detected only a few times. The chain has TRBV5-5 and TRBJ1-1, with a tentative D call TRBD1 (5 bases). Germline assignment: CDR1 SGHKS and CDR2 YYEKEE (reference sequence). Trimming shortened V by 4 bases and J by 6 bases, and 16 bases separated the two germline ends. The CDR3 spans 14 residues. CDR3 residues: CASSLLFGGAEAFF. The CDR3 DNA reads as TGTGCCAGCAGCCTCCTCTTTGGAGGGGCTGAAGCTTTCTTT.

There are a few counts of this clonotype. CDR3 amino acids: CASSLGQGFGTEAFF. The CDR3 DNA sequence: TGTGCCAGCAGCTTAGGACAGGGTTTCGGCACTGAAGCTTTCTTT. V is TRBV7-6 and J is TRBJ1-1, with TRBD1 matching 7 bases. The CDR3 contains 15 residues. From germline, CDR1 is SGHVS and CDR2 FNYEAQ. V lost 1 base to trimming and J lost 4 bases; unmatched junction nucleotides: 6.

Only one count was recorded for this clonotype. A much larger clone is a single base away; this may be a read error. This chain uses TRBV10-3 with TRBJ2-3; D is unclear. The V gene's germline CDR1 is ENHRY and CDR2 SYGVKD. The CDR3 spans 16 residues. The CDR3, as DNA: TGTGCCACCAGTGAGTCGGCCCTCGGTGTAGATGTTACGCAGTATTTT. Encoded protein: CATSESALGVDVTQYF.

This clonotype occurred a few times. The V and J genes are TRBV7-9 and TRBJ1-3; D gene uncertain. Germline V CDR1 and CDR2: SEHNR, FQNEAQ (reference sequence). The CDR3 consists of 17 residues. The V end was cut by 3 bases, the J end by 0 bases, with 15 bases between. CDR3 amino acids: CASSFSSAPSSGNTIYF. CDR3 nucleotide sequence: TGTGCCAGCAGCTTCTCTTCGGCCCCGAGCTCTGGAAACACCATATATTTT.

The rearrangement joins TRBV9 to TRBJ2-3, with D tentatively TRBD2 (6 bases). CDR1 is SGDLS and CDR2 is YYNGEE in the germline V gene. V lost 0 bases to trimming and J lost 0 bases, with 11 bases between them. This CDR3 contains 16 residues. CDR3 in DNA: TGTGCCAGCAGCGTAGTACCGGGGGTTAGCACAGATACGCAGTATTTT. Translated: CASSVVPGVSTDTQYF.

The chain recombines TRBV2 with TRBJ2-7; TRBD2 agrees at 8 bases. Germline trimming cut 1 base from V and 4 bases from J; bases unmatched to any gene: 3. CDR3 size: 14 residues. Germline CDR1 SNHLY, CDR2 FYNNEI. The CDR3 DNA sequence: TGTGCCAGCAGTGAAGTGAGACTAGCGTACGAGCAGTACTTC. Its translation: CASSEVRLAYEQYF.

The chain links TRBV10-1 to TRBJ2-1, with D possibly being TRBD1 (6 bases). CDR1 and CDR2 from the germline V gene are WNHNN and SYGVQD (reference sequence). Deletions cut 5 bases from V and 7 bases from J, with 6 bases between. CDR3 size: 11 residues. As DNA, the CDR3 is TGCGCCAGCAGTACAGGGAATGAGCAGTTCTTC. Translating it yields CASSTGNEQFF.

This clonotype was seen a few times. This chain connects TRBV7-9 to TRBJ1-2, with a tentative D call TRBD1 (5 bases). The CDR3 contains 15 residues. The ends were cut back, 0 bases at V and 3 bases at J, with 11 bases in the middle. The germline CDR1 and CDR2 sequences are SEHNR and FQNEAQ (reference sequence). The CDR3 coding sequence is TGTGCCAGCAGCTTAGCTGGGGACTGGGACTATGGCTACACCTTC. Translated, it gives CASSLAGDWDYGYTF. The whole variable domain, remainder taken from reference TRBV7-9 and TRBJ1-2, is DTGVSQNPRHKITKRGQNVTFRCDPISEHNRLYWYRQTLGQGPEFLTYFQNEAQLEKSRLLSDRFSAERPKGSFSTLEIQRTEQGDSAMYLCASSLAGDWDYGYTFGSGTRLTVV.

The rearrangement joins TRBV20-1 to TRBJ2-3, with D possibly TRBD2 on 6 matching bases. This CDR3 is built from 17 residues. The germline V and J ends were trimmed by 0 bases and 2 bases, with 18 bases remaining between them. Germline values: CDR1 DFQATT, CDR2 SNEGSKA (reference sequence). CDR3: CSARDWSWDSTTDTQYF. CDR3 nucleotide sequence: TGCAGTGCTAGAGACTGGTCTTGGGACTCAACCACAGATACGCAGTATTTT.

The chain carries TRBV27 and TRBJ1-2; 9 bases map to TRBD1. Trimming at V came to 4 bases and at J to 7 bases, leaving 4 bases not matched to a gene. The CDR3 is 13 amino acids. Germline V gene data show CDR1 as MNHEY and CDR2 as SMNVEV (reference sequence). CDR3 sequence: CASSSQGASGYTF. The CDR3 DNA reads TGTGCCAGCAGTTCACAGGGGGCTAGTGGCTACACCTTC.

This clonotype has a handful of counts. The V call is TRBV7-2, the J call TRBJ2-1; D possibly corresponds to TRBD2 (5 bases). With 1 base removed from V and 10 bases from J, the gap between germline ends came to 17 bases. Germline values: CDR1 SGHTA, CDR2 FQGNSA. The CDR3 covers 15 residues. The CDR3 DNA follows: TGTGCCAGCAGCTTAGAACTACTTAGAGGGAGCGAGCAGTTCTTC. This encodes CASSLELLRGSEQFF.

Only a few counts were recorded for this clonotype. A junction boundary mismatches the germline segment, possibly from a read error. The chain employs TRBV28 and TRBJ1-2; 9 positions agree with TRBD1. CDR1 is MDHEN, CDR2 SYDVKM, per germline. The CDR3 has 16 amino acids. DNA for the CDR3: TGTGCCAGCAGTTTCCCTCAGACAGGGGGTAACGATGGCTACACCTTC. The encoded protein is CASSFPQTGGNDGYTF.

This clonotype showed up many times. The CDR3 loop is CASSLAPQRTGNTEAFF. The CDR3 coding sequence is TGTGCCAGCAGCTTAGCGCCACAACGGACAGGGAACACTGAAGCTTTCTTT. The V gene is TRBV7-2, the J gene TRBJ1-1, with 7 bases lining up with TRBD1. V lost 0 bases to trimming and J lost 1 base; unmatched junction nucleotides: 8. Germline V gene data show CDR1 as SGHTA and CDR2 as FQGNSA. This CDR3 region has 17 residues.

This chain connects TRBV29-1 to TRBJ1-1, with D hard to call. V was pared by 3 bases and J by 2 bases, with 10 bases between. This CDR3 is 13 amino acids long. Per the germline V gene, CDR1 is SQVTM and CDR2 is ANQGSEA. The CDR3 loop reads CSVDDGYNTEAFF. CDR3 bases: TGCAGCGTTGATGACGGGTACAACACTGAAGCTTTCTTT. Filled out from reference TRBV29-1 and TRBJ1-1, the complete variable domain reads SAVISQKPSRDICQRGTSLTIQCQVDSQVTMMFWYRQQPGQSLTLIATANQGSEATYESGFVIDKFPISRPNLTFSTLTVSNMSPEDSSIYLCSVDDGYNTEAFFGQGTRLTVV.